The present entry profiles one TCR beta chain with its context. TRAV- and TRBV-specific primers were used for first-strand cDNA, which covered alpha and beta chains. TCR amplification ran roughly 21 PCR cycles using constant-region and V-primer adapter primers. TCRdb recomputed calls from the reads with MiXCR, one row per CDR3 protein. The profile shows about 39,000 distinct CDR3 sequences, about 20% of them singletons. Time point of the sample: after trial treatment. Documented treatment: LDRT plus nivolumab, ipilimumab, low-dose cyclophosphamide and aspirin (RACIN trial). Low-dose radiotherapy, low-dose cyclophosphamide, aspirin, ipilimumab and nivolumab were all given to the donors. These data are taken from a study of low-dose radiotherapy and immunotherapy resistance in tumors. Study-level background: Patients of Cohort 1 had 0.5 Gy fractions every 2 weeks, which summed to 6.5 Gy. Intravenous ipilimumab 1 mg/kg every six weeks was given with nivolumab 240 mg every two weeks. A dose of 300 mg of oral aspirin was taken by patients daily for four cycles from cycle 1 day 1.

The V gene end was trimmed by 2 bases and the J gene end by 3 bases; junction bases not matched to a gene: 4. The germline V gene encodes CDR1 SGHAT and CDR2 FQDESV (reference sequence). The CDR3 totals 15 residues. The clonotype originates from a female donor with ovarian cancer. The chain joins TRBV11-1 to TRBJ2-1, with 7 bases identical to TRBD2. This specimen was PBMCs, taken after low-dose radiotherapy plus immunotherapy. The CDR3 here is CASSLSGIYYNEQFF. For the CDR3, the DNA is TGTGCCAGCAGCTTAAGCGGGATCTACTACAATGAGCAGTTCTTC.